These T cell receptor beta chains were read from a single sample in a study of blood T cell repertoires in COVID-19. TCRdb's copy holds only in-frame clones and misses some; the assay was immunoSEQ multiplex PCR. The sample shows about 190,000 clones, around 84% of them seen only once. Sequencing was carried out using peripheral blood. These receptors were collected from a human donor in a cohort sampled during active COVID-19. Each CDR3 is given with its conserved first and last residue. The order of the fields is V gene, D gene, J gene, clone size, CDR3 protein, CDR3 DNA. A D gene is named only where the DNA matches it firmly. Rows give clone size only sometimes, using once, few, many, or a class for an expanded clone.

>TRBV25-1|TRBD1|TRBJ1-2|.
CASSPSEGTGAFYTF
TGTGCCAGCAGCCCTTCTGAGGGGACAGGGGCCTTTTACACCTTC
>TRBV6-5|.|TRBJ1-3|.
CASIRVSSGNTIYF
TGTGCCAGCATTCGGGTCTCCTCTGGAAACACCATATATTTT
>TRBV27|.|TRBJ1-5|.
CASSSTSRQGPQHF
TGTGCCAGCAGTTCCACGTCGAGGCAGGGGCCCCAGCATTTT
>TRBV5-1|.|TRBJ2-3|.
CASSLVAGGKRVSTDTQYF
TGCGCCAGCAGCTTGGTGGCAGGCGGTAAGCGGGTGAGCACAGATACGCAGTATTTT
>TRBV19|.|TRBJ1-1|.
CASSRTENTEAFF
TGTGCCAGTAGTAGGACAGAGAACACTGAAGCTTTCTTT
>TRBV6-6|.|TRBJ1-4|.
CASSTPGVEKLFF
TGTGCCAGCAGTACCCCGGGGGTAGAAAAACTGTTTTTT
>TRBV6-5|.|TRBJ1-2|few
CASRGDRNYGYTF
TGTGCCAGCAGGGGAGACAGGAACTATGGCTACACCTTC
>TRBV7-2|.|TRBJ1-2|.
CASSPRGGTTYYGYTF
TGTGCCAGCAGCCCTAGGGGAGGGACGACATACTATGGCTACACCTTC
>TRBV5-6|.|TRBJ1-5|few
CASSFAGSNQPQHF
TGTGCCAGCAGCTTTGCAGGTAGCAATCAGCCCCAGCATTTT
>TRBV27|.|TRBJ2-2|.
CASRPTGRLELFF
TGTGCCAGCCGTCCCACGGGTCGTCTCGAGCTGTTTTTT
>TRBV30|TRBD2|TRBJ2-1|few
CAWNRGGNEQFF
TGTGCCTGGAACCGGGGGGGGAATGAGCAGTTCTTC
>TRBV5-1|.|TRBJ2-1|.
CASSLLKRLYYNEQFF
TGCGCCAGCAGCTTGCTTAAACGTCTATACTACAATGAGCAGTTCTTC
>TRBV20-1|.|TRBJ1-2|.
CSASAGFGYTF
TGCAGTGCTAGCGCAGGGTTTGGCTACACCTTC
>TRBV6-5|.|TRBJ1-1|few
CASSSFGNTEAFF
TGTGCCAGCAGTTCTTTCGGGAACACTGAAGCTTTCTTT
>TRBV28|TRBD2|TRBJ2-2|once
CASSTAGIRNTGELFF
TGTGCCAGCAGTACAGCGGGGATCCGAAACACCGGGGAGCTGTTTTTT
>TRBV27|TRBD1|TRBJ2-6|.
CASSLGQGAPGANVLTF
TGTGCCAGCAGTTTGGGACAGGGGGCGCCTGGGGCCAACGTCCTGACTTTC
>TRBV7-2|.|TRBJ1-4|.
CASSFGGRSGKLFF
TGTGCCAGCAGCTTCGGGGGGCGATCTGGAAAACTGTTTTTT
>TRBV28|.|TRBJ1-4|.
CASSLRLGTANEKLFF
TGTGCCAGCAGTTTGCGGCTGGGGACTGCTAATGAAAAACTGTTTTTT
>TRBV9|TRBD1|TRBJ1-2|.
CASSAGQGSYGYTF
TGTGCCAGCAGCGCCGGACAGGGTAGCTATGGCTACACCTTC
>TRBV27|.|TRBJ2-6|many
CASSSSGLSGANVLTF
TGTGCCAGCAGTTCCTCAGGGCTCAGTGGGGCCAACGTCCTGACTTTC
>TRBV11-2|.|TRBJ1-2|once
CASSLEFRNYGYTF
TGTGCCAGCAGCTTAGAGTTCCGGAACTATGGCTACACCTTC
>TRBV6-5|.|TRBJ2-5|once
CASREVGLETQYF
TGTGCCAGCAGGGAGGTGGGGTTAGAGACCCAGTACTTC
>TRBV28|TRBD1|TRBJ2-7|.
CASSLFSGTGGYYEQYF
TGTGCCAGCAGTTTATTTTCCGGGACAGGGGGCTACTACGAGCAGTACTTC
>TRBV5-8|.|TRBJ2-1|.
CASSSGSGYNEQFF
TGTGCCAGCAGCTCCGGGAGTGGATACAATGAGCAGTTCTTC
>TRBV5-1|.|TRBJ2-3|.
CASSFGEVSTDTQYF
TGCGCCAGCAGCTTTGGCGAGGTTAGCACAGATACGCAGTATTTT
>TRBV6-5|TRBD1|TRBJ2-1|.
CASGTGSFEQFF
TGTGCCAGCGGGACAGGCTCTTTCGAGCAGTTCTTC
>TRBV6-5|TRBD2|TRBJ2-2|.
CATPGSGGPTGELFF
TGTGCCACACCAGGTAGCGGGGGGCCCACCGGGGAGCTGTTTTTT
>TRBV29-1|.|TRBJ2-3|.
CSVESERTHTDTQYF
TGCAGCGTTGAAAGTGAGAGGACACACACAGATACGCAGTATTTT
>TRBV5-1|TRBD2|TRBJ2-1|few
CASSPLAGGPGNNEQFF
TGCGCCAGCAGTCCCCTAGCGGGGGGGCCTGGAAACAATGAGCAGTTCTTC
>TRBV24-1|TRBD1|TRBJ2-2|.
CATSAPGTGGFTGELFF
TGTGCCACCAGTGCCCCCGGGACAGGGGGTTTCACCGGGGAGCTGTTTTTT
>TRBV18|TRBD2|TRBJ2-1|.
CASSQAGASGKREQFF
TGTGCCAGCTCACAGGCCGGGGCTAGCGGGAAGAGGGAGCAGTTCTTC
>TRBV7-9|.|TRBJ2-5|.
CAGGLETQYF
TGTGCCGGAGGATTGGAGACCCAGTACTTC
>TRBV6-4|.|TRBJ2-3|.
CATDTNPWADTQYF
TGTGCCACGGACACCAACCCATGGGCAGATACGCAGTATTTT
>TRBV30|.|TRBJ1-5|.
CAWSVGGDWDQPQHF
TGTGCCTGGAGTGTAGGAGGGGACTGGGATCAGCCCCAGCATTTT
>TRBV11-2|TRBD1|TRBJ2-4|.
CASSLDRGQGASKNIQYF
TGTGCCAGCAGCTTGGACAGGGGACAGGGGGCGAGCAAAAACATTCAGTACTTC
>TRBV7-9|.|TRBJ1-4|.
CASSLEGTANEKLFF
TGTGCCAGCAGCTTAGAAGGGACTGCTAATGAAAAACTGTTTTTT
>TRBV10-2|TRBD2|TRBJ2-7|.
CASSGLAGGREQYF
TGCGCCAGCAGTGGTCTAGCGGGAGGTAGGGAGCAGTACTTC
>TRBV6-2/TRBV6-3|TRBD1|TRBJ2-1|.
CASSDTGVEFF
TGTGCCAGCAGTGATACAGGGGTAGAGTTCTTC
>TRBV7-9|.|TRBJ2-5|.
CASSLRGAETQYF
TGTGCCAGCAGCTTACGTGGGGCAGAGACCCAGTACTTC
>TRBV12-5|TRBD1|TRBJ2-3|.
CASGKRQGAFGTDTQYF
TGTGCTAGTGGTAAACGACAGGGAGCTTTCGGGACAGATACGCAGTATTTT
>TRBV10-2|.|TRBJ2-1|once
CASSGILGLRGEQFF
TGCGCCAGCAGCGGAATTCTCGGGCTTCGGGGTGAGCAGTTCTTC
>TRBV29-1|.|TRBJ1-1|.
CSGGGFETEAFF
TGCAGCGGGGGGGGCTTTGAAACTGAAGCTTTCTTT
>TRBV25-1|.|TRBJ1-4|.
CASSDFGRGGEKLFF
TGTGCCAGCAGTGACTTCGGGAGGGGTGGGGAAAAACTGTTTTTT
>TRBV14|.|TRBJ1-4|.
CASSRNPGVTEKLFF
TGTGCCAGCAGCCGAAATCCAGGTGTAACTGAAAAACTGTTTTTT